This is a list of T cell receptor beta chains from one sample in a study of shared clonotypes between healthy human individuals. The assay was immunoSEQ multiplex PCR, and TCRdb's table has in-frame clones only and misses some. Among about 2.3 million clones listed, just over 90% were seen once. The sample consisted of naive CD4+ T cells from PBMCs. These receptors came from a man between 18 and 35 years old in good health. Some clones in this sample may be carry-over from other donors' samples. Each CDR3 is given with its conserved first and last residue. Fields, in order: V gene, CDR3 protein.

TRBV19 CASSRGSSGNTIYF
TRBV9 CASSVDQHPRGGELFF
TRBV5-8 CASSLGTGPTDTQYF
TRBV18 CASSYRDRNTEAFF
TRBV30 CASRTGGSGNTIYF
TRBV27 CASSLGPGLAPYEQYF
TRBV10-1 CASSGGHRGSNQPQHF
TRBV5-5 CASSFRTGLDEQYF
TRBV27 CASSLSGRGAFGWVQYF
TRBV10-3 CAIRIGGSSYEQYF
TRBV5-1 CASSLQGGNEKLFF
TRBV28 CASRTPTSGINNEQFF
TRBV7-7 CASSLMEGLGEQYF
TRBV19 CASSSPSGRAYTGELFF
TRBV7-9 CASSLDGRVTEAFF
TRBV28 CASSLFVYRGGRLGTQYF
TRBV9 CASSLEGQGYSSYEQYF
TRBV6-1 CASSQGGGNQPQHF
TRBV7-9 CASSLASLATGNEQFF
TRBV7-8 CASSPRAGRRGLVETTIYF
TRBV5-1 CASSLGQGGGYTF
TRBV7-2 CASSSREASVETQYF
TRBV2 CASGDRAYNSPLHF
TRBV5-1 CASSFQGGLSYNEQFF
TRBV9 CASSDGTAGFYF
TRBV19 CASSIGGGQPQHF
TRBV11-2 CASSFSYRDYEQYF
TRBV6-6 CASESQVPNQPQHF
TRBV5-4 CASSQRTAGNTIYF
TRBV2 CASIIGQGAAETQYF
TRBV19 CASSVPGQGREETQYF
TRBV29-1 CSVGQGSREQGNYGYTF
TRBV7-2 CASSPSRNQETQYF
TRBV5-4 CASSLNGGRNTEAFF
TRBV25-1 CASSELQGGSETQYF
TRBV4-1 CASSKGVERGYEQYF
TRBV30 CAWGGTDTQYF
TRBV29-1 CSVGHPNTGELFF
TRBV5-1 CASSLGSGFTEAFF
TRBV6-4 CASSEGAGTPGYTF
TRBV9 CASSVDSSATGAQYF
TRBV7-6 CASSQKPRGQSEKLFF
TRBV15 CATSRAPSGEETQYF